A selection of T cell receptor beta chains follows, all from one sample in a study of blood T cell repertoires in COVID-19. Clones were sequenced by immunoSEQ multiplex PCR, and TCRdb holds only the in-frame ones, with some missing. The table records 250,000 or so clones, roughly 84% of them present only once. Source material: peripheral blood. The receptors were sampled from a woman between 40 and 50 years old who had recovered from COVID-19. The CDR3 runs from the conserved cysteine through the conserved F or W. Fields, in order: D gene, J gene, V gene, clone size, CDR3 DNA, CDR3 protein. D genes are given only for firm matches. A row's size may be missing; if present it is once, few, many or a size class.

TRBD2 | TRBJ2-3 | TRBV2 | - | TGTGCCAGCGGACTAGTGCCAGATACGCAGTATTTT | CASGLVPDTQYF
TRBD1 | TRBJ1-1 | TRBV13 | - | TGTGCCAGCAGCCTCACGCAGGGGGCTACTGAAGCTTTCTTT | CASSLTQGATEAFF
- | TRBJ2-2 | TRBV5-1 | - | TGCGCCAGCAGCCAAGAACCAGTGAACACCGGGGAGCTGTTTTTT | CASSQEPVNTGELFF
- | TRBJ2-1 | TRBV6-5 | - | TGTGCCAGCAGGGGCCGACAGGCATTAAGGAATGAGCAGTTCTTC | CASRGRQALRNEQFF
TRBD1 | TRBJ2-1 | TRBV6-2/TRBV6-3 | - | TGTGCCAGCAGTTACTCGAAAGGGGGCGAGCAGTTCTTC | CASSYSKGGEQFF
- | TRBJ1-5 | TRBV6-6 | few | TGTGCCAGCAAAAACAGGGACCCTCAGCCCCAGCATTTT | CASKNRDPQPQHF
TRBD2 | TRBJ2-1 | TRBV11-2 | many | TGTGCCAGCAGCTCCGGGACTATCACTATCAATGAGCAGTTCTTC | CASSSGTITINEQFF
- | TRBJ1-1 | TRBV4-2 | few | TGTGCCAGCAGCCAAGATAGAGGTTCGGACACTGAAGCTTTCTTT | CASSQDRGSDTEAFF
- | TRBJ1-2 | TRBV5-1 | - | TGCGCCAGCAGCTCCTTTGGGGGGGCAGGTGGCTACACCTTC | CASSSFGGAGGYTF
TRBD1 | TRBJ2-4 | TRBV28 | - | TGTGCCAGCAGGCTCGCGGACAGGGTCAAAAACATTCAGTACTTC | CASRLADRVKNIQYF
TRBD1 | TRBJ1-2 | TRBV28 | - | TGTGCCAGCACGGGACAGGGATTATACTATGGCTACACCTTC | CASTGQGLYYGYTF
- | TRBJ2-7 | TRBV28 | - | TGTGCCAGCAGTTCCCTCAGGGTTTACGAGCAGTACTTC | CASSSLRVYEQYF
- | TRBJ1-4 | TRBV11-1 | - | TGTGCCAGCAGCTTCGGTCGGTATAATGAAAAACTGTTTTTT | CASSFGRYNEKLFF
- | TRBJ2-1 | TRBV2 | few | TGTGCCAGCAGTGAAAGGTCTGGCCTACAGAATGAGCAGTTCTTC | CASSERSGLQNEQFF
- | TRBJ2-2 | TRBV19 | - | TGTGCCAGTAGTATGTCGCTTAGACCGGGTAGGCTGTTTTTT | CASSMSLRPGRLFF
- | TRBJ1-6 | TRBV6-5 | once | TGTGCCAGCAGTTTGGGAGGCTATAATTCACCCCTCCACTTT | CASSLGGYNSPLHF
TRBD1 | TRBJ1-4 | TRBV6-5 | - | TGTGCCAGCAGCCCCGGGACAGGGGATGAAAAACTGTTTTTT | CASSPGTGDEKLFF
- | TRBJ2-1 | TRBV7-9 | - | TGTGCCAGCTTGGGGGGTCTCAACAATGAGCAGTTCTTC | CASLGGLNNEQFF
TRBD2 | TRBJ2-3 | TRBV4-1 | - | TGCGCCAGCAGGATCCAGCGGGGGGAAAGCACAGATACGCAGTATTTT | CASRIQRGESTDTQYF
TRBD1 | TRBJ1-4 | TRBV2 | - | TGTGCCAGCAGCACCCCGGGACAGGGGACTGAAAAACTGTTTTTT | CASSTPGQGTEKLFF
TRBD1 | TRBJ1-2 | TRBV11-2 | - | TGTGCCAGCAGCCCCGCACTACAGGGGGCGAATGGCTACACCTTC | CASSPALQGANGYTF
TRBD1 | TRBJ2-5 | TRBV11-2 | - | TGTGCCAGCAGCTTAGAAGGGACAGGAGGACAGAAGACCCAGTACTTC | CASSLEGTGGQKTQYF
TRBD1 | TRBJ2-7 | TRBV10-1 | - | TGCGCCAGCAGACCCGGGACAGGAACCTACGAGCAGTACTTC | CASRPGTGTYEQYF
TRBD1 | TRBJ1-5 | TRBV5-1 | - | TGCGCCAGCAGCTTAGGGGGCAGTGTAGGTCAGCCCCAGCATTTT | CASSLGGSVGQPQHF